This T cell receptor beta chain was captured by sequencing in a study of beta chain features in type 1 diabetes. Sequenced material consisted of expressed TCRB transcripts (all of the isolated RNA was reverse transcribed). About 3.4 million reads on average were seen across naive, central memory and regulatory T cell samples. Sequenced by immunoSEQ multiplex PCR; TCRdb stores in-frame clones only, minus some. The table lists under 900,000 clones, 15% to 20% of them singletons. Every donor provided one heparinised blood draw, which averaged approximately 100 mL. This clone was seen a few times. The sequence came from a woman aged 18-29 years in good health. Specimen: naive CD4+ T cells from blood.

The CDR3 coding sequence is TGCAGCGGAACCACAGGGAACACTGAAGCTTTCTTT. It codes for CSGTTGNTEAFF. J is TRBJ1-1 and V is TRBV29-1; D possibly corresponds to TRBD1 (5 bases). CDR1 is SQVTM and CDR2 is ANQGSEA in the germline V gene. Trimming cost V 7 bases and J 1 base, with 10 bases left between them. The CDR3 extends over 12 amino acids.